This section outlines one T cell receptor (beta chain) sequence together with its context. Its specificity is unknown. UMI-labeled 5' RACE yielded the TRB cDNA libraries. TCRdb reprocessed the 5' RACE reads and keeps a single row for each CDR3 protein, giving no DNA. In total, the table holds about 63,000 distinct CDR3 sequences. This entry belongs to a study of CXCR3-negative and CXCR3-positive naive CD8 T cells. This CDR3 spans 14 amino acids. From germline, CDR1 is DFQATT and CDR2 SNEGSKA (reference sequence). Study findings and constraints: The TRB CDR3s that CXCR3-positive naive cells carried were more hydrophobic than those of CXCR3-negative naive cells. Both naive subsets, CXCR3-negative and CXCR3-positive, displayed similar TRBV-TRBJ usage, unlike memory cells.

Sequenced material: naive CXCR3+ CD8+ T cells from blood. The subset was: CD45RO-CCR7+CD27+CD95- naive CD8+ T cells expressing CXCR3 (TNR3+). The TCR was taken from a human donor in good health. Some clones in this sample may be carry-over from other donors' samples. The genes are TRBV20-1 and TRBJ2-1; there is no DNA to check the TCRdb D call of TRBD2. CDR3 amino acids: CSARDSGRYNEQFF.